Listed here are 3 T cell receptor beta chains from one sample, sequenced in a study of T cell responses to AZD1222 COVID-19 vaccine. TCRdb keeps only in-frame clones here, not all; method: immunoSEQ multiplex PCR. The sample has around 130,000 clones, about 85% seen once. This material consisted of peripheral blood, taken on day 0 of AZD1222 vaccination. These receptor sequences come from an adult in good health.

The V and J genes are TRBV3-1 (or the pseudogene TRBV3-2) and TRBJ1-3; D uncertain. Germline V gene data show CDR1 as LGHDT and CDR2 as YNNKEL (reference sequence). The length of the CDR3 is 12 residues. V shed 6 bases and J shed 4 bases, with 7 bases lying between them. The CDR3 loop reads CASSQTGNTIYF. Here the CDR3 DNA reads TGTGCCAGCAGTCAGACGGGAAACACCATATATTTT.

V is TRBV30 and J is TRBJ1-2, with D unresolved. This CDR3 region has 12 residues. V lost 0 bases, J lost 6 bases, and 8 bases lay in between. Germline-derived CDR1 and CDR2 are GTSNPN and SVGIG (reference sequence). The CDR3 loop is CAWSVVYDGYTF. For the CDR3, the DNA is TGTGCCTGGAGTGTTGTGTACGATGGCTACACCTTC.

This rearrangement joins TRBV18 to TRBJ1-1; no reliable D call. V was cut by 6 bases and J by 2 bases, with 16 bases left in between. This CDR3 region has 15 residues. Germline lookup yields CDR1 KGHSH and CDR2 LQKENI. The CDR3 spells CASSSSFSRNTEAFF. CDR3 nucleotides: TGTGCCAGCTCCTCCTCTTTTTCCAGAAACACTGAAGCTTTCTTT.